What follows is one T cell receptor beta chain and its context. The antigen is unknown. This sample was taken from a study of T cell repertoires in cytomegalovirus infection. On the study more broadly: Alongside well-studied HLA-B-restricted CMV epitopes, recently identified HLA-C-restricted CMV epitopes were also used. Study-wide findings and caveats: Clonotypes of TCR beta that were HLA-C-restricted and CMV-specific dominated the ex vivo response.

TCRdb passed the reads through MiXCR, listing each CDR3 protein once. The table has hundreds of thousands of distinct CDR3 sequences, approximately 32% seen once; the top ten hold around an eighth. Germline lookup yields CDR1 ENHRY and CDR2 SYGVKD. This CDR3 region has 13 residues. Trimming cost V 9 bases and J 6 bases; bases outside gene matches: 7. The sequence derives from a human donor in good health (CMV status not recorded). Some clones in this sample may be carry-over from other donors' samples. This chain links TRBV10-3 with TRBJ2-1, with 8 bases identical to TRBD2. The specimen comprised cultured CD8+ T cells from PBMCs, sampled from culture after CMV antigen stimulation. The CDR3 DNA follows: TGTGCCATACGGACTAGCCCTCTCAATGAGCAGTTCTTC. It is translated as CAIRTSPLNEQFF.